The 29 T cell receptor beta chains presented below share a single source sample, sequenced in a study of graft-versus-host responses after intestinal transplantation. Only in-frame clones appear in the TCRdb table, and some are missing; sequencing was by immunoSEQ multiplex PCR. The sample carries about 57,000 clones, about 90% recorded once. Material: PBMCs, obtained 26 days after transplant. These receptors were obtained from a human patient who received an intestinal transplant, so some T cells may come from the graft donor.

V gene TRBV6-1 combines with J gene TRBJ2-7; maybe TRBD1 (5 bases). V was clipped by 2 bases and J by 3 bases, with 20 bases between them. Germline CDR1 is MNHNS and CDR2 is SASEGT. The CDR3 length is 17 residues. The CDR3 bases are TGTGCCAGCAGTGAAAGGTTCCCGGACCAGGGCCACTACGAGCAGTACTTC. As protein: CASSERFPDQGHYEQYF.

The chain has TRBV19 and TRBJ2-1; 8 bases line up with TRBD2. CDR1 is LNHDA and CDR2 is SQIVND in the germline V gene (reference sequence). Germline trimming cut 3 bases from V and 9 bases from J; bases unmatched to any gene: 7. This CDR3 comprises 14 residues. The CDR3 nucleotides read TGTGCCAGTAGTATGAAGCGGGAGAGGGTTGAGCAGTTCTTC. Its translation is CASSMKRERVEQFF.

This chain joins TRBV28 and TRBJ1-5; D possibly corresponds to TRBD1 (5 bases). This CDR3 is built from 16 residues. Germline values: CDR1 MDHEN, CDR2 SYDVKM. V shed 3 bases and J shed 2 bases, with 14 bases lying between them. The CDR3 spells CASSLAGGGGNQPQHF. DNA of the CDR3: TGTGCCAGCAGTTTGGCAGGCGGGGGGGGCAATCAGCCCCAGCATTTT.

CDR3 nucleotides: TGTGCCAGCAGCTTCGCGACCGGGACACCCCAAGAGACCCAGTACTTC. This encodes CASSFATGTPQETQYF. The V call is TRBV7-6, the J call TRBJ2-5, with D possibly TRBD1 on 6 matching bases. This CDR3 contains 16 residues. Germline CDR1 SGHVS, CDR2 FNYEAQ. V was pared by 3 bases and J by 1 base, with 15 bases between.

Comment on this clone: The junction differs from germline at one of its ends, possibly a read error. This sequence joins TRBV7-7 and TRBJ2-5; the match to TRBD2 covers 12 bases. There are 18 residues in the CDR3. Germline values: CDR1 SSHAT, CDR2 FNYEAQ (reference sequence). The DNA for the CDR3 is TGTGCTAGCAGCTTAGCGCCACTAGCGGGGGGCCTTCAAGAGACCCAGTACTTC. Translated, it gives CASSLAPLAGGLQETQYF. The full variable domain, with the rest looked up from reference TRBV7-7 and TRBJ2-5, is GAGVSQSPRYKVTKRGQDVTLRCDPISSHATLYWYQQALGQGPEFLTYFNYEAQPDKSGLPSDRFSAERPEGSISTLTIQRTEQRDSAMYRCASSLAPLAGGLQETQYFGPGTRLLVL.

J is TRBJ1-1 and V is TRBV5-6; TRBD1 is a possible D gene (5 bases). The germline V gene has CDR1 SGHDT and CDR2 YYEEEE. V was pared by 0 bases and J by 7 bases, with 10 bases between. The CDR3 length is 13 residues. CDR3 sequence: CASSLGGGVEAFF. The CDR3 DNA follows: TGTGCCAGCAGCTTGGGGGGGGGAGTTGAAGCTTTCTTT.

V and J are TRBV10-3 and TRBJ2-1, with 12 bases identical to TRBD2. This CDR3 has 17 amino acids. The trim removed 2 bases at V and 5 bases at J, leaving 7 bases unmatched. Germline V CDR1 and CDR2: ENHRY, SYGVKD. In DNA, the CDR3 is TGTGCCATCAGTGAGCCATTGACTAGCGGGAGCAACAATGAGCAGTTCTTC. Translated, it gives CAISEPLTSGSNNEQFF.

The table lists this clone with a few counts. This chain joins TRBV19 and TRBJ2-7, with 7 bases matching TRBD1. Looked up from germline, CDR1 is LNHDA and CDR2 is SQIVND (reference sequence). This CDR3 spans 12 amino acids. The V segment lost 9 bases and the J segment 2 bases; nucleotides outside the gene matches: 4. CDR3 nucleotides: TGTGCCAGCCGGGACAGAACCTACGAGCAGTACTTC. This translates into CASRDRTYEQYF.

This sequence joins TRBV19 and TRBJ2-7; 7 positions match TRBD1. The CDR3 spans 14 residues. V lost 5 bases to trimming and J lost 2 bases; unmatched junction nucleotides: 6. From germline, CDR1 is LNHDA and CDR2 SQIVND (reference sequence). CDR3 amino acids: CASSPTGPTYEQYF. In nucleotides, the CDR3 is TGTGCCAGTAGTCCGACAGGGCCTACCTACGAGCAGTACTTC.

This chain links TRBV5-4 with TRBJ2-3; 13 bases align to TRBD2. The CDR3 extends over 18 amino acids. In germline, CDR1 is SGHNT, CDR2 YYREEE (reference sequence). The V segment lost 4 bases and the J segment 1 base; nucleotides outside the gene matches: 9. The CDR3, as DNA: TGTGCCAGCAGCCGCAGGACTAGCGGGAGTGTTGGCACAGATACGCAGTATTTT. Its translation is CASSRRTSGSVGTDTQYF.

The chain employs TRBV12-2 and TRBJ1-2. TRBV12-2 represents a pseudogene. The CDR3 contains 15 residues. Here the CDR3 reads CASRFTLRVPYGYTF. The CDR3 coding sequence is TGTGCAAGTCGCTTCACTCTCCGGGTCCCCTATGGCTACACCTTC.

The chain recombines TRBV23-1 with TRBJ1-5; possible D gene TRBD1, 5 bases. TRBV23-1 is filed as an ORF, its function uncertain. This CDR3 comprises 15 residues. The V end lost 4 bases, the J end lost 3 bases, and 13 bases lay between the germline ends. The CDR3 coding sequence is TGCGCCAGCAGTCGCGGCCAGGGCTACAATCAGCCCCAGCATTTT. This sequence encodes CASSRGQGYNQPQHF.

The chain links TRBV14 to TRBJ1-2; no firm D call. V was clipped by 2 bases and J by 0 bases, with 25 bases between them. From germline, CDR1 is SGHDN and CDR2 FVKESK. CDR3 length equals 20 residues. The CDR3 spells CASSQQERGPLGLTNYGYTF. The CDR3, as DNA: TGTGCCAGCAGCCAACAGGAAAGAGGCCCACTTGGACTCACTAACTATGGCTACACCTTC.

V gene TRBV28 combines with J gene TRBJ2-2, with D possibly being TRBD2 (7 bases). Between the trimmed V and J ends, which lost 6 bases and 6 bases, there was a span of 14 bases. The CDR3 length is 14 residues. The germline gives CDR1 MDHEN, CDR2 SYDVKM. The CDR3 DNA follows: TGTGCCAGCAGAGAAGGGGGGGGAGCCGGGGAGCTGTTTTTT. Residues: CASREGGGAGELFF.

The CDR3 DNA sequence: TGCGCCAGCAGCCGCCCGTCCCCGACAGGGGCAACAGGATTGACTGAAGCTTTCTTT. Translating it yields CASSRPSPTGATGLTEAFF. The chain links TRBV5-1 to TRBJ1-1; TRBD1 agrees at 8 bases. Unmatched junction bases numbered 22, after V lost 4 bases and J lost 5 bases. The CDR3 loop spans 19 amino acids. CDR1 is SGHRS, CDR2 YFSETQ, per germline.

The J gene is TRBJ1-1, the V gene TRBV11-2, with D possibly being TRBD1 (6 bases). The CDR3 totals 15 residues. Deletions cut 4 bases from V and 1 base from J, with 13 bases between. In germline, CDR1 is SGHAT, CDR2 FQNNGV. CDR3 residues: CASSSQGQTNTEAFF. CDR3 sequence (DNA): TGTGCCAGCAGCTCCCAAGGACAGACGAACACTGAAGCTTTCTTT.

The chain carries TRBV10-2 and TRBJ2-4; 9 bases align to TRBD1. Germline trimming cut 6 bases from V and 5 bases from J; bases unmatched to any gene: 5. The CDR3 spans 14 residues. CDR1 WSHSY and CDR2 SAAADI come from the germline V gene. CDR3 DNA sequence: TGCGCCAGCAGGGACAGGGGAATAGAAAACATTCAGTACTTC. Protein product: CASRDRGIENIQYF.

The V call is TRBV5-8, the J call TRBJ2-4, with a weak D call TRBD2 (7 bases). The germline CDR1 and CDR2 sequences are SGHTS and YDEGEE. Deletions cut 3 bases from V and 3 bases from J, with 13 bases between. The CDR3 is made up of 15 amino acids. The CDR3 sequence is CASSWGGAYKNIQYF. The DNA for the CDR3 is TGTGCCAGCAGCTGGGGGGGCGCCTACAAAAACATTCAGTACTTC.

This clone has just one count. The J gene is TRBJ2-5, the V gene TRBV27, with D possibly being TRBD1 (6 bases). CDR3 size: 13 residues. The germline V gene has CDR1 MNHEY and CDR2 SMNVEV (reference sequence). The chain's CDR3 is CGAEGGCQETQYF. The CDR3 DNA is TGTGGGGCGGAAGGGGGTTGCCAAGAGACCCAGTACTTC.

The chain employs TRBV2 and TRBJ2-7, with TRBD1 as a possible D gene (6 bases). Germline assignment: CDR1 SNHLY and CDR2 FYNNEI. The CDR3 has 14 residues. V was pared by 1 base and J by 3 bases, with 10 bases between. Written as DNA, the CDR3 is TGTGCCAGCAGTGAAGAGACAGGAGGCTACGAGCAGTACTTC. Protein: CASSEETGGYEQYF.

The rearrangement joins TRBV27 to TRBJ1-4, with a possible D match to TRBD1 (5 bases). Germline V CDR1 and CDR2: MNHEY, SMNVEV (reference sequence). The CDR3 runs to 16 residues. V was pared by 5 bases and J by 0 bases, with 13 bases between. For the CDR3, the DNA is TGTGCCAGCAGTACGACAGTAAGGGCAACTAATGAAAAACTGTTTTTT. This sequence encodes CASSTTVRATNEKLFF.

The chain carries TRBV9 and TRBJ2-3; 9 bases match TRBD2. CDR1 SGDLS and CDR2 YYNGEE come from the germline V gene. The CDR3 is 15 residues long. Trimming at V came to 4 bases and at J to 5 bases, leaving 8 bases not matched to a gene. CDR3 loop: CASSTRGGAKDTQYF. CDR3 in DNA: TGTGCCAGCAGCACCCGCGGGGGGGCCAAAGATACGCAGTATTTT.

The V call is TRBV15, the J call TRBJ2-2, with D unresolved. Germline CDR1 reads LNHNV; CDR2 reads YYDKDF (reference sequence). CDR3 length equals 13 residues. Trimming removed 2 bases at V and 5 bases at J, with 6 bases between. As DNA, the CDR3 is TGTGCCACCAGCAGACAGAGGACCGGGGAGCTGTTTTTT. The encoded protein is CATSRQRTGELFF. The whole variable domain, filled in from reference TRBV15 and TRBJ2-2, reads DAMVIQNPRYQVTQFGKPVTLSCSQTLNHNVMYWYQQKSSQAPKLLFHYYDKDFNNEADTPDNFQSRRPNTSFCFLDIRSPGLGDTAMYLCATSRQRTGELFFGEGSRLTVL.

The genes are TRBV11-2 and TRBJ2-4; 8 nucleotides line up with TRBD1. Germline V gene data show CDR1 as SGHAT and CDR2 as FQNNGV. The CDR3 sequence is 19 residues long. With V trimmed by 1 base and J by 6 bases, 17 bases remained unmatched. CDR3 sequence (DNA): TGTGCCAGCAGCTTAGGCACAGATCAGGGGGCGAATTTTGGAAACATTCAGTACTTC. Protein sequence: CASSLGTDQGANFGNIQYF. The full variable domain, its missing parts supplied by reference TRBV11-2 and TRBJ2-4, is EAGVAQSPRYKIIEKRQSVAFWCNPISGHATLYWYQQILGQGPKLLIQFQNNGVVDDSQLPKDRFSAERLKGVDSTLKIQPAKLEDSAVYLCASSLGTDQGANFGNIQYFGAGTRLSVL.

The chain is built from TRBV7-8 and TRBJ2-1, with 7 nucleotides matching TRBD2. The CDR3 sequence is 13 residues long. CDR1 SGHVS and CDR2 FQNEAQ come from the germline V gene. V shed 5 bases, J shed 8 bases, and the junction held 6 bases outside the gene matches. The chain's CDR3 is CASSPRGRDEQFF. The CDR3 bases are TGTGCCAGCAGCCCGCGTGGGAGGGATGAGCAGTTCTTC.

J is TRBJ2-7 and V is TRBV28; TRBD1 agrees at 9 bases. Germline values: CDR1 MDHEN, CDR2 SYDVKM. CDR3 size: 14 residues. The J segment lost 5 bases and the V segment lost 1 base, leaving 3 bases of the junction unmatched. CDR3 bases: TGTGCCAGCAGTTTATACAGGGGGCAGGACGAGCAGTACGTC. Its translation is CASSLYRGQDEQYV.

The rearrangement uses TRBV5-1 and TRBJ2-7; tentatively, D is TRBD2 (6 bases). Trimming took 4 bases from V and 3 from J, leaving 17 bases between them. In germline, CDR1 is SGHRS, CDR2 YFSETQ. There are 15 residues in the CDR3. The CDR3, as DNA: TGCGCCAGCAGCGTAGGACCGGGAGAAAACTACGAGCAGTACGTC. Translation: CASSVGPGENYEQYV.

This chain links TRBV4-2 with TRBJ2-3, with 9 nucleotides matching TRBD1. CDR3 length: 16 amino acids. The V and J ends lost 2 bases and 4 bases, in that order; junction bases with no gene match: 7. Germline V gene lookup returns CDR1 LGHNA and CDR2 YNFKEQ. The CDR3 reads CASSQTGTGYADTQYF. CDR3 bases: TGTGCCAGCAGCCAAACCGGGACAGGGTACGCAGATACGCAGTATTTT.

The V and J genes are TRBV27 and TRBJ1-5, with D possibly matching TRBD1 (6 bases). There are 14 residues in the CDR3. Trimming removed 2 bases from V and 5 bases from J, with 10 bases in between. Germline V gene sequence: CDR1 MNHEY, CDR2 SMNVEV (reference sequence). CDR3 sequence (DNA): TGTGCCAGCAGTTTAAGGGCAGGGGATCAGCCCCAGCATTTT. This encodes CASSLRAGDQPQHF.